One and the same sample provided the 13 T cell receptor beta chains below, sequenced in a study of blood T cells in healthy people across ages. For the second PCR, which ran for about 6 to 11 cycles, a sample-barcoded 5' primer and a J-beta primer mix were used. TCRdb passed the 5' RACE reads through MiXCR, listing each CDR3 protein once. The sample gives around 400,000 distinct CDR3 sequences, roughly half of which show up once; over 40% is in the top ten. Sequences were obtained from blood. The receptor source for this set is a man aged 55 to 70 in good health.

This chain links TRBV4-3 with TRBJ2-1; no definite D call. The germline gives CDR1 LGHNA, CDR2 YSLEER. The CDR3 is 16 amino acids. V lost 0 bases and J lost 4, with 13 bases in between. CDR3 bases: TGCGCCAGCAGCCAAGATCCCGCCGGGCATTACAATGAGCAGTTCTTC. Amino acids: CASSQDPAGHYNEQFF.

The DNA of the CDR3 is TGTGCCAGCAGTTTGTGGGAGGGCCGGGGGGCCAACGTCCTGACTTTC. Its protein is CASSLWEGRGANVLTF. The chain employs TRBV12-3 or TRBV12-4 and TRBJ2-6; TRBD2 matches 7 bases. Trimming at V came to 3 bases and at J to 4 bases, leaving 6 bases not matched to a gene. The CDR3 has 16 residues.

In this sample, this clonotype turned up once. This chain uses TRBV7-2 with TRBJ1-3; D is ambiguous. V was cut by 2 bases and J by 4 bases, with 12 bases left in between. The CDR3 extends over 15 amino acids. The germline V gene encodes CDR1 SGHTA and CDR2 FQGNSA. Here the CDR3 reads CASSLIKNSGNTIYF. The CDR3 coding sequence is TGTGCCAGCAGCTTAATCAAGAACTCCGGAAACACCATATATTTT. The full variable domain, rest sourced from reference TRBV7-2 and TRBJ1-3, is GAGVSQSPSNKVTEKGKDVELRCDPISGHTALYWYRQSLGQGLEFLIYFQGNSAPDKSGLPSDRFSAERTGGSVSTLTIQRTQQEDSAVYLCASSLIKNSGNTIYFGEGSWLTVV.

About this clonotype itself: This may arise from a read error, as a much more abundant clone is one base away. This chain connects TRBV7-2 to TRBJ2-3; D might be TRBD1 or TRBD2, each matching 5 bases. Per the germline V gene, CDR1 is SGHTA and CDR2 is FQGNSA. Between the trimmed V and J ends, which lost 4 bases and 9 bases, there was a span of 20 bases. The CDR3 is 15 residues long. CDR3 region: CASSSGRAASGTQYF. The CDR3 DNA is TGTGCCAGCAGCTCGGGACGAGCGGCCTCGGGGACGCAGTATTTT.

This clonotype was seen repeatedly, ten times or more. The V call is TRBV5-1, the J call TRBJ2-1; 13 bases align to TRBD2. V was pared by 0 bases and J by 4 bases, with 1 base of the junction left unmatched. CDR3 size: 16 residues. Germline CDR1 and CDR2: SGHRS and YFSETQ. This CDR3 reads CASSLEGLAGYNEQFF. In DNA form, the CDR3 reads TGCGCCAGCAGCTTGGAGGGACTAGCGGGGTACAATGAGCAGTTCTTC.

The V gene is TRBV27, the J gene TRBJ1-4; tentatively, D is TRBD1 (5 bases). CDR1 and CDR2 from the germline V gene are MNHEY and SMNVEV (reference sequence). V was cut by 2 bases and J by 4 bases, with 14 bases left in between. The CDR3 runs to 16 residues. CDR3 amino acids: CASSLAPGLSNEKLFF. CDR3 nucleotides: TGTGCCAGCAGTTTAGCCCCGGGGCTGAGTAATGAAAAACTGTTTTTT. The full variable domain, completed using reference TRBV27 and TRBJ1-4, is EAQVTQNPRYLITVTGKKLTVTCSQNMNHEYMSWYRQDPGLGLRQIYYSMNVEVTDKGDVPEGYKVSRKEKRNFPLILESPSPNQTSLYFCASSLAPGLSNEKLFFGSGTQLSVL.

The chain employs TRBV4-2 and TRBJ2-5, with 10 bases that match TRBD1. CDR3 length equals 15 residues. Germline trimming cut 3 bases from V and 4 bases from J; bases unmatched to any gene: 5. Per the germline V gene, CDR1 is LGHNA and CDR2 is YNFKEQ. DNA for the CDR3: TGTGCCAGCAGCCAGACAGGGACAGGGGCAGAGACCCAGTACTTC. Amino acid sequence: CASSQTGTGAETQYF.

The genes are TRBV5-5 and TRBJ2-5; possibly TRBD1 for D (6 bases). Germline V gene sequence: CDR1 SGHKS, CDR2 YYEKEE (reference sequence). The CDR3 is 15 residues long. Between the trimmed V and J ends, which lost 5 bases and 5 bases, there was a span of 19 bases. The CDR3 DNA follows: TGTGCCAGCAGTACGCGTGACAGGACCAGCGAGACCCAGTACTTC. This translates into CASSTRDRTSETQYF.

The rearrangement joins TRBV20-1 to TRBJ2-3; 8 positions match TRBD1. J was trimmed by 7 bases and V by 6 bases; bases with no gene match: 12. The CDR3 has 14 amino acids. Germline CDR1 DFQATT, CDR2 SNEGSKA (reference sequence). The CDR3 protein is CSAAGTGVTYTQYF. CDR3 nucleotides: TGCAGTGCAGCCGGGACAGGTGTGACATATACGCAGTATTTT.

This clonotype has at least ten counts. V is TRBV5-1 and J is TRBJ1-5; unclear D gene. Trimming removed 0 bases from V and 0 bases from J, with 7 bases in between. CDR3 size: 15 residues. Germline CDR1 SGHRS, CDR2 YFSETQ. CDR3: CASSLGGYSNQPQHF. The CDR3 DNA reads TGCGCCAGCAGCTTGGGTGGCTATAGCAATCAGCCCCAGCATTTT.

V gene TRBV12-3 or TRBV12-4 combines with J gene TRBJ1-2, with TRBD1 matching 9 bases. This CDR3 has 13 residues. After removal of 6 bases from V and 5 bases from J, the junction contained 4 bases not matched to a gene. CDR3 in amino acids: CASSGGTGYGYTF. CDR3 nucleotides: TGTGCCAGCAGCGGCGGGACAGGGTATGGCTACACCTTC.

The rearrangement joins TRBV20-1 to TRBJ2-2; TRBD2 aligns across 9 bases. The CDR3 is 14 amino acids. Germline CDR1 and CDR2: DFQATT and SNEGSKA (reference sequence). V lost 4 bases, J lost 3 bases, and 3 bases stayed unmatched. The CDR3 reads CSAKASGDTGELFF. The CDR3 nucleotides are TGCAGTGCTAAGGCTAGCGGGGACACCGGGGAGCTGTTTTTT.

The rearrangement uses TRBV29-1 and TRBJ2-3, with D perhaps matching TRBD1 or TRBD2 (5 bases each). The V and J ends lost 7 bases and 9 bases respectively, with 14 bases between them. CDR3 length: 11 residues. From germline, CDR1 is SQVTM and CDR2 ANQGSEA. The CDR3 protein is CSAEWGKTQYF. The CDR3 DNA sequence: TGCAGCGCCGAATGGGGGAAGACGCAGTATTTT.